Listed below are T cell receptor beta chains from one sample, sequenced in a study of molecular identifiers for immune sequencing clone quantification. TCRdb reanalysed the PCR reads using MiXCR and keeps one entry per CDR3 protein. Among around 460,000 distinct CDR3 sequences listed, roughly 24% were seen once. Sequencing used naive CD8+ T cells from blood, with Jurkat cell RNA spiked in. The origin of the receptors is a human donor in good health. Some libraries in this study had Jurkat cell RNA spiked in. Each CDR3 is given without its conserved first and last residue. D genes are given only for firm matches.

cdr3_aa | d_call | cdr3_length | v_call
ASSIAGRSEQY | NA | 11 | TRBV19
ASSSSANTEAF | NA | 11 | TRBV6-5
ASSEAFMNTEAF | NA | 12 | TRBV6-1
ASSHPGLAGTQIKGNEQF | TRBD2 | 18 | TRBV6-5
ASSWVSGGEQY | NA | 11 | TRBV5-8
ASSHPVGQGTDNEQF | TRBD1 | 15 | TRBV7-9
ASRPGQGGAYEQY | TRBD1 | 13 | TRBV7-9
GARPRGRWSGNTIY | NA | 14 | TRBV20-1
ASSFETGLYEQY | TRBD1 | 12 | TRBV5-8
ASRRGQGGVDTQY | TRBD1 | 13 | TRBV5-1
ASRSGQAWWETQY | TRBD1 | 13 | TRBV6-2/TRBV6-3
AGSLEGFTDTQY | NA | 12 | TRBV7-6
ASSPTLGLAYEQY | NA | 13 | TRBV28
ASSLRTSGRRFYNEQF | TRBD2 | 16 | TRBV7-2
ASSESGWSGNEQF | NA | 13 | TRBV10-1
ASSLDVNYEQY | NA | 11 | TRBV5-6
ASSPLGTVSNQPQH | TRBD1 | 14 | TRBV23-1
ASSVGGITEAF | NA | 11 | TRBV9
ASSLGPRGNYEQY | NA | 13 | TRBV6-6
ASTGAREVTDTQY | NA | 13 | TRBV7-9
ASSLSGYGLTGELF | NA | 14 | TRBV6-5
ASSTWDRRNTEAF | TRBD1 | 13 | TRBV12-3/TRBV12-4
ASSWQGAEAF | TRBD1 | 10 | TRBV7-9
ASSQDWSLGLGDQPQH | NA | 16 | TRBV4-3
ASSYSGLAGGTDTQY | TRBD2 | 15 | TRBV6-5
ASSQDLYIASNTEAF | NA | 15 | TRBV4-3
ASSVVPSSYNEQF | NA | 13 | TRBV9
ASSPDGRMLSSGNTIY | NA | 16 | TRBV27
SVEVASGFVGELF | NA | 13 | TRBV29-1
ASTGTSSPYEQY | TRBD2 | 12 | TRBV19
SVFGAVAYEQF | NA | 11 | TRBV29-1
ASSQDLNEQF | NA | 10 | TRBV4-1
ASSSGTGASNQPQH | TRBD1 | 14 | TRBV7-9
ASSDSGGAIYEQY | TRBD2 | 13 | TRBV2
ASSSGLAGYTPTDTQY | TRBD2 | 16 | TRBV27
AWSTGWNTEAF | NA | 11 | TRBV30
ASSQDSGLGHAF | NA | 12 | TRBV4-3
ASSLVFPTPAGEAF | NA | 14 | TRBV7-9
ASSFDRGVNEQY | TRBD1 | 12 | TRBV12-3/TRBV12-4
ASSSHPVPDTQY | NA | 12 | TRBV28
SVDKTQIDYGYT | NA | 12 | TRBV29-1
ASEGQGNEKLF | TRBD1 | 11 | TRBV27
ASSVETGAITDTQY | TRBD1 | 14 | TRBV2
ASSYSARWDTEAF | NA | 13 | TRBV6-5
ASSLVVRTSGANVLT | NA | 15 | TRBV7-9